This record looks at one T cell receptor beta chain sequence and its context. Antigen unknown. Using immunoSEQ multiplex PCR, the repertoire was profiled, and TCRdb retains in-frame clones only, with some absent. Found here are about 38,000 clones, 65% to 75% of them singletons; the top ten hold about 6.8%. Germline CDR1 reads MNHNY; CDR2 reads SVGAGI (reference sequence). The CDR3 totals 13 residues. V was shortened by 0 bases and J by 4 bases, with 6 bases between the two germline ends. This sample was taken from a study of early stage breast cancer tumors. Study details: ER+/PR+/HER2- status applied to about 70% of the 16 invasive breast tumors. Approximately 10-fold was the mean read coverage per sample.

General observations from the study: Enriched TCRB sequences shared across patients were mostly commonly generated sequences. In most of the 16 patients, blood comparison separated tumor from normal breast.

The chain recombines TRBV6-6 with TRBJ1-1; D remains unclear. This sequence originates from a person between 60 and 69 years old with breast cancer. The sequenced sample was blood. The CDR3 is CASSYSVRTEAFF. The CDR3 DNA is TGTGCCAGCAGTTACTCGGTCCGCACTGAAGCTTTCTTT.